This note documents a single TCR beta chain sequence. There is no known antigen for this receptor. No clone much larger than this one lies a single base away; base qualities are absent. Sequences ENHRY (CDR1) and SYGVKD (CDR2) are obtained from the germline V gene. For this chain, trimming is 10 bases at the V end and 3 bases at the J end, and the number of junction bases without a gene match is 6. Including the terminal cysteine and phenylalanine, the CDR3 comprises 15 residues. Of all the DNA, just the CDR3 is kept, 45 bases in frame from base 1. The data derive from a study of T cell changes during pregnancy in multiple sclerosis (dated by TCRdb to the late 2010s). Concerning the study at large: In women with multiple sclerosis, the researchers looked at how the T cell repertoire shifted as pregnancy progressed.

The method behind the library was the immunoSEQ multiplex PCR assay. Imported from immuneACCESS, the table was reduced by TCRdb to in-frame sequences with V and J called. These copies leave out some clones; in studies compared against another copy, an unresolved V gene accounts for under half, and the cause of the remainder is not known. The sample table shows 70,000 to 100,000 clones, and 92% are seen once. The ten largest account for 1.5% of the sample. This chain is built from TRBV10-3 and TRBJ2-1, with TRBD2 identical over 13 junction bases. Source: peripheral blood, taken in the first trimester of pregnancy. The receptor comes from a female donor with multiple sclerosis, enrolled in a pregnancy study. The sequence in DNA is TGTGCCACCTCGGGACTAGCGGGGATCTACAATGAGCAGTTCTTC. This encodes CATSGLAGIYNEQFF.